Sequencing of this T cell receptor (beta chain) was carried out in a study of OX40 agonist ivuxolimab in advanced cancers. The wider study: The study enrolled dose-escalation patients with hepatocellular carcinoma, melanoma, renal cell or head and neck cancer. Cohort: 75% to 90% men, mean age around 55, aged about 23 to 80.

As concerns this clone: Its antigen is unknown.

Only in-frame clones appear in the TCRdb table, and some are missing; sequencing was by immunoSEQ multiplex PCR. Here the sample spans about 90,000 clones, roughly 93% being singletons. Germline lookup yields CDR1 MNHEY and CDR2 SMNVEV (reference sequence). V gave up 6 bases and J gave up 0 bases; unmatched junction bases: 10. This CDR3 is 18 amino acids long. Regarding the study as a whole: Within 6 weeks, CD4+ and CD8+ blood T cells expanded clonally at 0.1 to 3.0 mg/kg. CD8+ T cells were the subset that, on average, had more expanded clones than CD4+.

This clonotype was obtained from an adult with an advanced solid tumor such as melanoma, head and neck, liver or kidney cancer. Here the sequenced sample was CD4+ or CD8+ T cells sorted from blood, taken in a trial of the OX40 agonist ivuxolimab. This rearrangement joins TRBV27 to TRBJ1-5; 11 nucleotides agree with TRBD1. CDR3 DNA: TGTGCCAGCAGCATGCCGGGACAGGGGGGGTATAGCAATCAGCCCCAGCATTTT. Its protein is CASSMPGQGGYSNQPQHF.